This T cell receptor (beta chain) was obtained from a study of T cell repertoires in cytomegalovirus infection. The overall study: In the study, CMV epitopes included recently identified HLA-C-restricted and well-studied HLA-B-restricted ones. Both a matching HLA type and CMV infection were indicated by public TCR beta signatures.

Study-wide findings and caveats: The study found HLA-C-restricted CMV-specific TCR beta clonotypes dominating the ex vivo response.

The CDR3 length is 15 residues. Between the trimmed V and J ends, which lost 0 bases and 2 bases, there was a span of 12 bases. Germline V CDR1 and CDR2: SGDLS, YYNGEE. TCRdb ran MiXCR on the reads and lists one entry per CDR3 protein. The sample shows about a million distinct CDR3 sequences, roughly 30% of them seen only once. For this clonotype: What it binds is unknown.

The specimen comprised cultured CD8+ T cells from PBMCs, sampled from culture after CMV antigen stimulation. This chain joins TRBV9 and TRBJ2-7; D is perhaps TRBD1 (5 bases). This sequence originates from a human donor in good health (CMV status not recorded). Some clones in this sample may be carry-over from other donors' samples. CDR3 DNA: TGTGCCAGCAGCGTAGGCGGCGGCAGGGCCTACGAGCAGTACTTC. This codes for CASSVGGGRAYEQYF.